This T cell receptor (beta chain) appears in the sequencing data of a study of CD8+ T cells in alopecia areata. Sequencing templates came from extracted RNA that was reverse transcribed into cDNA. Measured with immunoSEQ multiplex PCR; TCRdb has only the in-frame clones, and not every one. The data hold roughly 70,000 clones, with 25% to 30% observed a single time. This clone appeared a few times. Regarding treatment: oral pan-JAK inhibitor, 5-10 mg twice daily. V was pared by 1 base and J by 6 bases, with 10 bases between. Germline CDR1 and CDR2: LNHNV and YYDKDF (reference sequence). The CDR3 contains 13 residues.

This TCR was sampled from a human donor with alopecia areata. The input for sequencing was CD8+ T cells sorted from blood, taken at week 4, from a patient treated with tofacitinib. This chain connects TRBV15 to TRBJ2-7; unclear D gene. The CDR3 DNA sequence: TGTGCCACCAGCAGAGGGGCCCCCCTCGAGCAGTACTTC. Its protein is CATSRGAPLEQYF. Variable domain in full (rest from reference TRBV15 and TRBJ2-7): DAMVIQNPRYQVTQFGKPVTLSCSQTLNHNVMYWYQQKSSQAPKLLFHYYDKDFNNEADTPDNFQSRRPNTSFCFLDIRSPGLGDTAMYLCATSRGAPLEQYFGPGTRLTVT.